This TCR beta chain was identified during a study of blood T cell repertoires in COVID-19. TCRdb's table, derived via immunoSEQ multiplex PCR, lists solely in-frame clones and lacks some. This sample has 100,000 to 150,000 clones; 81% occur once, and the top ten carry roughly a sixth. Recruited during active infection, patients (from Seattle) were subsequently followed longitudinally. The V end was cut by 8 bases, the J end by 5 bases, with 9 bases between. There are 12 residues in the CDR3. Germline V gene data show CDR1 as MDHEN and CDR2 as SYDVKM. Sequenced sample: peripheral blood. This receptor was taken from a man under 40 with COVID-19, enrolled during active disease. The chain carries TRBV28 and TRBJ2-2; D not certain. The CDR3 reads CASQTVTGELFF. The CDR3 nucleotides read TGTGCCAGCCAAACAGTAACCGGGGAGCTGTTTTTT. Looking up the rest from reference TRBV28 and TRBJ2-2 gives the full variable domain: DVKVTQSSRYLVKRTGEKVFLECVQDMDHENMFWYRQDPGLGLRLIYFSYDVKMKEKGDIPEGYSVSREKKERFSLILESASTNQTSMYLCASQTVTGELFFGEGSRLTVL.